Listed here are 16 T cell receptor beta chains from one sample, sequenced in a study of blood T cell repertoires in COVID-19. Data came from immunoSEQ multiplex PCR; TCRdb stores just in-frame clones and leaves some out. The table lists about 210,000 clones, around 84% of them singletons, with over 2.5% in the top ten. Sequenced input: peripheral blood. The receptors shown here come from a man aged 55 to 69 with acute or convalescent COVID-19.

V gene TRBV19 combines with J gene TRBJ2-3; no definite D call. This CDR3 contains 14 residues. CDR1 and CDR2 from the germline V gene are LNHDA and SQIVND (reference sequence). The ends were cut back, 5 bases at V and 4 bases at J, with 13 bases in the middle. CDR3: CASSSSLTPDTQYF. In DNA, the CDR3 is TGTGCCAGTAGTTCGTCATTAACTCCAGATACGCAGTATTTT.

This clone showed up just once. The CDR3 spells CASSQVRGEKLFF. The DNA for the CDR3 is TGTGCCAGCAGCCAAGTCAGGGGAGAAAAACTGTTTTTT. The chain is built from TRBV3-1 (or the pseudogene TRBV3-2) and TRBJ1-4; tentative D call: TRBD1 (6 bases). CDR3 length: 13 amino acids. Germline V lookup: CDR1 LGHDT, CDR2 YNNKEL (reference sequence). The V end was cut by 1 base, the J end by 8 bases, with 8 bases between.

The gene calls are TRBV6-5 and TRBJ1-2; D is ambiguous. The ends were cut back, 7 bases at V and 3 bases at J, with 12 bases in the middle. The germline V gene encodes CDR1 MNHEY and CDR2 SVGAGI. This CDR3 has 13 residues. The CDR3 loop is CASTRSPDYGYTF. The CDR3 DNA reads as TGTGCCAGCACCCGATCTCCAGACTATGGCTACACCTTC.

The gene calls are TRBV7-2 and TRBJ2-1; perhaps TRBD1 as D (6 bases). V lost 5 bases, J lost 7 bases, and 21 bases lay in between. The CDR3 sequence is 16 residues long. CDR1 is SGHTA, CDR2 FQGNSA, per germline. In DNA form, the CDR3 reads TGTGCCAGCAGCGTCTCCGGGACACATGTTTTGAATGAGCAGTTCTTC. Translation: CASSVSGTHVLNEQFF.

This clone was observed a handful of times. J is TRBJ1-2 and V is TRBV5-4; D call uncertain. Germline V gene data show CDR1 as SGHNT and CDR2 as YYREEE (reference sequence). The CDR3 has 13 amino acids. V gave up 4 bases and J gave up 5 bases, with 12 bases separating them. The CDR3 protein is CASSPEEHYGYTF. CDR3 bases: TGTGCCAGCAGCCCGGAGGAGCATTATGGCTACACCTTC.

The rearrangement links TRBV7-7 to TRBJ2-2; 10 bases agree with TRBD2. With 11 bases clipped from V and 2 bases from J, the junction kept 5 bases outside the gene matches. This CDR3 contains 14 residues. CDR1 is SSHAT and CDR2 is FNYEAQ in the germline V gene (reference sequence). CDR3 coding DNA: TGTGCCTGCGAGCGGGGGGGAAACACCGGGGAGCTGTTTTTT. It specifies CACERGGNTGELFF.

CDR3 sequence: CASNSGVDTQYF. In DNA, the CDR3 is TGTGCCAGCAACTCGGGGGTAGATACGCAGTATTTT. This chain uses TRBV11-2 with TRBJ2-3; the D gene is possibly TRBD2 (6 bases). Looked up from germline, CDR1 is SGHAT and CDR2 is FQNNGV. The CDR3 covers 12 residues. V lost 7 bases, J lost 5 bases, and 10 bases lay in between.

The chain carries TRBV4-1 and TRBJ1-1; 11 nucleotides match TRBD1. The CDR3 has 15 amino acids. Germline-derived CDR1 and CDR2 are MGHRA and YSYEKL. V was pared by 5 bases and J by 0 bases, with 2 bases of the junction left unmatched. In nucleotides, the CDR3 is TGCGCCAGCAGCGCGGACAGGGGGCTGAACACTGAAGCTTTCTTT. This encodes CASSADRGLNTEAFF.

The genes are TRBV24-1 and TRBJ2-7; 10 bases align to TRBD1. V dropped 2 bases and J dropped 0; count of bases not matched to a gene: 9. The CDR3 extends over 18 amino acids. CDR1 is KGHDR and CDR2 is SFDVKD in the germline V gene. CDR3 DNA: TGTGCCACCAGTGATTCCATCCCGGGACAGGGGACCTCCTACGAGCAGTACTTC. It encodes CATSDSIPGQGTSYEQYF.

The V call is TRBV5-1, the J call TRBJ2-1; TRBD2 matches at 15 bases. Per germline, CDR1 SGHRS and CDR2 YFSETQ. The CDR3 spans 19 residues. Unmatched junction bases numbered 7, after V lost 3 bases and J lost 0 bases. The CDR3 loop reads CASSSGLAGGLSSYNEQFF. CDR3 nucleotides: TGCGCCAGCAGCTCTGGACTAGCGGGGGGGCTGAGCTCCTACAATGAGCAGTTCTTC.

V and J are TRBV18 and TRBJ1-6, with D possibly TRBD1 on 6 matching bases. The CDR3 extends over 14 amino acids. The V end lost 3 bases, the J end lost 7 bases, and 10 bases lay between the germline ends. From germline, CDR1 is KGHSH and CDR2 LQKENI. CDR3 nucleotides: TGTGCCAGCTCACCGGGCAGGGGAAATTCACCCCTCCACTTT. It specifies CASSPGRGNSPLHF. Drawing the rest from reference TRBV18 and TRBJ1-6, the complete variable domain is NAGVMQNPRHLVRRRGQEARLRCSPMKGHSHVYWYRQLPEEGLKFMVYLQKENIIDESGMPKERFSAEFPKEGPSILRIQQVVRGDSAAYFCASSPGRGNSPLHFGNGTRLTVT.

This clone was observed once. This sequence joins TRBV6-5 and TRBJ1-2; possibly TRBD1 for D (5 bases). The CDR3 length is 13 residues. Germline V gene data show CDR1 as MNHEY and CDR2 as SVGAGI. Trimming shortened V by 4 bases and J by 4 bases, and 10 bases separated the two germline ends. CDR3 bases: TGTGCCAGCAGTTTCCCAGGGCTCTATGGCTACACCTTC. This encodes CASSFPGLYGYTF.

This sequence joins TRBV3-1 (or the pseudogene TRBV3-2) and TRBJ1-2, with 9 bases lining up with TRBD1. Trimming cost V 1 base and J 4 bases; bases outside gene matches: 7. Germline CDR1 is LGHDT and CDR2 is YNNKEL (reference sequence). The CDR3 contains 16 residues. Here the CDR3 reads CASSQVWDRATYGYTF. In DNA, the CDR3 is TGTGCCAGCAGCCAAGTGTGGGACAGGGCCACCTATGGCTACACCTTC.

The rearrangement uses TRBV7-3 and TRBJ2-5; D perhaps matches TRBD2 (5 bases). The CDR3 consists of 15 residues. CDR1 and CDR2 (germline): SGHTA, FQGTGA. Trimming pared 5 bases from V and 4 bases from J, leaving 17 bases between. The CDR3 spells CASSRTGGSLETQYF. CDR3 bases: TGTGCCAGCAGCCGCACGGGTGGGAGTTTAGAGACCCAGTACTTC. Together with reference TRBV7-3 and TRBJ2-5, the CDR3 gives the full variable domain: GAGVSQTPSNKVTEKGKYVELRCDPISGHTALYWYRQSLGQGPEFLIYFQGTGAADDSGLPNDRFFAVRPEGSVSTLKIQRTERGDSAVYLCASSRTGGSLETQYFGPGTRLLVL.

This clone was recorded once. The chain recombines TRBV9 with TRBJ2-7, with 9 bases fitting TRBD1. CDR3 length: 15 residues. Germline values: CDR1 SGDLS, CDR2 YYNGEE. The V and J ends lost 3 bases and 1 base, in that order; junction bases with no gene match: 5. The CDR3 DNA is TGTGCCAGCAGCGCGGACAGGGGTGTTTCCTACGAGCAGTACTTC. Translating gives CASSADRGVSYEQYF.

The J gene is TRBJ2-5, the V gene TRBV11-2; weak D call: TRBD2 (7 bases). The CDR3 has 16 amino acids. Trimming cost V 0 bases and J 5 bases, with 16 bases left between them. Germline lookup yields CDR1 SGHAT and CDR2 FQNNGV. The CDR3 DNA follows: TGTGCCAGCAGCTTAGAATTGGGGGGGGGCCACGAGACCCAGTACTTC. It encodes CASSLELGGGHETQYF.